This T cell receptor (beta chain) emerged from a study of cytomegalovirus exposure and HLA in healthy donors listed by TCRdb under 2017. Regarding the study in general: In an earlier analysis of roughly 500 of the donors, approximately 260 Gb of sequence data and 100 million or so unique TCR beta sequences from 150 million to 200 million T cells were reported. Approximately 310 gigabases of sequencing data and 91 million or so unique TCR sequences made up an early release that covered roughly 670 HLA-typed donors. Among the roughly 400 genotyped donors, around 81% belonged to the genetic ancestry cluster associated with self-reported Caucasian donors. The aim of the study was to test whether cataloging public T cell receptors could identify signatures of past pathogen exposure. The study used immunosequencing to profile the T cell repertoires of hundreds of subjects and linked those repertoires to cytomegalovirus serostatus. In addition to the first cohort of 666 subjects, a separate validation cohort of approximately 130 different subjects was used. To predict cytomegalovirus infection status, the study brought together high-throughput TCR immunosequencing, statistical association of individual TCRs with disease status, and machine learning. In a later analysis, previously published TCR beta repertoires from about 640 donors were re-analyzed and high-resolution HLA genotyping was added so that TCR occurrence patterns could be studied. Rather than drawing on any new phenotypic data, the later analysis identified candidate immune exposures from TCR beta sequences and the way those sequences occurred across donors. An earlier analysis of 587 of the donors applied high-throughput TCR beta sequencing to assess whether each TCR beta V gene segment acted as functional or pseudogenic. Donor age, sex, ethnicity and CMV serostatus were collected together with the repertoire data. A later genetic analysis used genome-wide SNP genotypes for about three fifths of the 666 donors, treating that subset as a discovery cohort. All discovery cohort repertoires had been generated on a single sequencing platform. Both class I and class II loci were covered by HLA typing, at four-digit resolution. The number of donors typed differed by locus, with roughly 629-640 for A, B, C, DRB1 and DQB1, roughly 520 for DQA1, over 600 for DPA1, and roughly 450 for DPB1. Because of strong linkage in the cohort, roughly five DR-DQ haplotypes were treated as single units for association and clustering. Among under 450 genotyped donors of the cohort, an average of around 240,000 unique TCR beta nucleotide sequences were sequenced per donor, about a sixth of them non-productive. What the study reported, not specific to this receptor: The sequencing pipeline was judged likely to have produced a cluster of highly shared sequence variants as a technical artifact. In vitro tests confirmed that a few of the cytomegalovirus-associated TCR beta chains recognize cytomegalovirus antigens. V-gene and J-gene trimming of TCR beta chains was associated with a missense DCLRE1C variant in a later genetic analysis, and the association was replicated in an independent cohort. In an earlier analysis of around 500 of the donors, most TCR beta V segments appeared in productive rearrangements about 90% or about 30% of the time, broadly matching IMGT annotations. Linkage disequilibrium might explain the correlated functional status among segregating V segments, but an unknown experimental factor could not be excluded. Presence/absence analyses assumed roughly uniform sequencing depth across donors, an assumption that may not hold. The 87-base-pair reads could not distinguish some IMGT-functional V segments, including TRBV6-2 and TRBV6-3, so those segments were excluded. Specific HLA alleles were associated with over 15,000 TCR beta sequences at a false discovery rate of 0.05 in a later analysis. Because HLA typing was missing for some donors at each locus, association tests included only the typed subset. The only immune exposure information available for the cohort was CMV serostatus. In the study, 164 TCR beta chains were listed as associated with cytomegalovirus. While some public TCRs were present in many individuals, most TCR sequences turned up only very rarely across donors. In a later analysis, TCR association rates were found to vary across HLA loci, with the most associated TCRs seen for DRB1 alleles and the fewest for HLA-C alleles. A further reported finding was that TCR beta sequences accurately predicted the HLA-A and HLA-B alleles for most subjects in the first cohort. Roughly 17 rarely observed V segments, including chromosome 9 orphons, were excluded from the earlier analysis of almost 600 of the donors because counts were too low. Assigning TCR associations to individual alleles was difficult when HLA alleles, especially DR and DQ, strongly co-occurred. Most CMV-associated TCR beta chains appeared to be HLA-restricted in a later analysis, and the HLA associations seemed to be driven largely by CMV exposure. It was suggested by the authors that the approach could potentially be generalized to other disease states and immunological phenotypes. In a later analysis, HLA-associated TCR beta chains were found to be more clonally expanded and to have lower generation probabilities than equally common non-associated chains. Only TCR beta chains were sequenced in this cohort, and the absence of alpha or paired-chain data limited detectable features. In a later genetic analysis, fewer N-insertions in productive TCRs were reported among donors in an Asian-associated ancestry cluster than the roughly 700-donor mean. A later analysis reported that several top co-occurrence clusters appeared linked to parvovirus B19, influenza, CMV and Epstein-Barr virus. The classifier was reported to diagnose cytomegalovirus status with high specificity and sensitivity in both the original cohort and the validation cohort.

Based on the germline V gene, the CDR1 and CDR2 sequences are SGDLS and YYNGEE. Between the V and J ends, shortened by 7 bases and 2 bases respectively, the junction contains 12 bases. Reading from cysteine to phenylalanine, the CDR3 counts 13 amino acids. The CDR3 DNA has 39 bases and is translated from base 1. The cohort was made up of approximately 670 healthy bone marrow donors. At the time of sampling, every cohort member was nominally healthy, though immune exposures that went unrecorded were likely present. The donor was CMV seropositive and belonged to the group of some 290 seropositive cohort members. A peripheral blood sample was collected from each donor, and TCR beta sequencing was performed on peripheral blood mononuclear cells. Genomic DNA extraction from the blood cell samples was performed with the Qiagen DNeasy Blood Extraction Kit. The library was obtained by the immunoSEQ multiplex PCR assay. A mixture of 60 forward primers for TCR Vbeta segments and 13 reverse primers for TCR Jbeta segments was used in the multiplex PCR. Amplification of the CDR3 region of rearranged TCR beta genes was performed with a multiplex PCR assay on genomic DNA. On the Illumina HiSeq System, the amplified TCR beta libraries were sequenced as 87-base-pair reads. The authors' analysis ran thus. Across the 700 or so repertoires, a later analysis counted 80 million or so unique TCR beta chains, 9.5 million to 12 million of which were shared by at least two donors. A nearest-neighbor algorithm error-corrected the raw reads and collapsed the reads into unique sequences, merging closely related sequences to remove PCR and sequencing errors. To assign V, D and J gene segments, CDR3 sequences were aligned to IMGT reference sequences. For a sequence to be retained, at least a six-nucleotide match to both a V gene segment and a J gene segment was required. A rearrangement counted as productive if the CDR3 had no stop codons and remained in frame with V and J, and every other rearrangement counted as non-productive. Following IMGT convention, CDR3 was defined as the stretch from the second conserved V-encoded cysteine to the conserved J-encoded phenylalanine. The earlier analysis of about 610 of the donors excluded any sequence lacking an unambiguous match to a single V gene segment. An earlier analysis of about 590 of the donors classified V segments as functional when productive rearrangements were above 56.7% and as segregating when the standard deviation between donors was above 5%. A statistical classification framework was developed to diagnose cytomegalovirus status using the catalog of TCR beta chain sequences. In a later analysis, TCR nucleotide sequences were compared against IMGT/GENE-DB human TR gene sequences so that V and J genes could be assigned. Using the TCRdist pipeline, a later analysis assigned CDR3 sequences along with most-parsimonious VDJ recombination scenarios. In a later analysis, every TCR beta chain was defined by the combination of its CDR3 amino acid sequence and its V-gene family, and reads without a unique V-gene family were dropped. To address suspected cross-contamination and a sequencing artifact, a later analysis removed under 600 highly shared, low-generation-probability nucleotide sequences. In a later analysis, a clonal expansion index was calculated for each public chain from normalized within-repertoire ranks of inferred template counts. A later analysis computed generation probabilities with a VDJ recombination model fitted to out-of-frame rearrangements, and checked the results against IGoR. A later analysis scored TCR-TCR, TCR-HLA and TCR-CMV co-occurrence with hypergeometric tests, applying a repertoire-size bias correction to TCR pairs. To estimate false discovery rates, a later analysis permuted the HLA or CMV assignments 20 times. In a later analysis, co-occurring TCRs were grouped with DBSCAN, and TCRdist sequence similarity was added when clustering was performed within HLA-allele-positive subsets. Repertoires with fewer than 30,000 or more than 120,000 public chains were left out of co-occurrence clustering, as were four to six repertoires with anomalous nucleotide sharing. This immuneACCESS table, as held by TCRdb, lists in-frame sequences with V and J called but not all clones. Of the missing ones, under half trace to an unresolved V gene in checked studies; the others have no known cause. Clone size and V and J calls were adopted from that table, with D and trimming inferred from the DNA. This sample is represented by more than 95,000 clones; roughly 83% of them were singletons. The top ten clones comprise 15% to 20% of the sample.

The sample holds one count of this clone. Its antigen is not yet known. The input lacks base qualities; no much larger clone sits a single base away. The receptor was isolated from a man younger than 35 in good health and CMV-seropositive. The chain employs TRBV9 and TRBJ1-1; a weak D assignment points to TRBD1 (6 bases agree). Sequenced: PBMCs. DNA sequence: TGTGCCAGCGCCCAACAGGGAAACACTGAAGCTTTCTTT. Its protein is CASAQQGNTEAFF.